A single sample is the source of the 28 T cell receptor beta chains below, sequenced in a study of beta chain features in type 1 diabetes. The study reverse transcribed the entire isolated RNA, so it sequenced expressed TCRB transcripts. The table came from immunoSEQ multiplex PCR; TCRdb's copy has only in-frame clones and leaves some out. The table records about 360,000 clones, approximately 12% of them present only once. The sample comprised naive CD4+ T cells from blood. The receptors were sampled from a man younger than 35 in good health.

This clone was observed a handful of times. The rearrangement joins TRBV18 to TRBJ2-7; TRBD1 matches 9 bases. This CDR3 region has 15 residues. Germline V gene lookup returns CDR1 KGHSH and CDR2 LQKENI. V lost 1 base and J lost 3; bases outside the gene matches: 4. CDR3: CASSPRTGGIYEQYF. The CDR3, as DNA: TGTGCCAGCTCACCACGAACAGGGGGCATCTACGAGCAGTACTTC.

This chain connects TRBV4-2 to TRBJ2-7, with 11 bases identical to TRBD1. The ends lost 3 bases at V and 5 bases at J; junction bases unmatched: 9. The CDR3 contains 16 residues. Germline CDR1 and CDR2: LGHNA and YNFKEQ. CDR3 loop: CASSHVLGQGANEQYF. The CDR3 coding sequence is TGTGCCAGCAGCCACGTGCTCGGACAGGGGGCAAACGAGCAGTACTTC.

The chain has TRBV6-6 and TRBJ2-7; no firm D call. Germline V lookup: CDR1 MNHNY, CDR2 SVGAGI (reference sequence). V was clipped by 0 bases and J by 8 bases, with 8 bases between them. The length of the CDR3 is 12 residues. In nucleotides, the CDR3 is TGTGCCAGCAGTTACTCGAAGGAGAAGCAGTACTTC. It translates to CASSYSKEKQYF.

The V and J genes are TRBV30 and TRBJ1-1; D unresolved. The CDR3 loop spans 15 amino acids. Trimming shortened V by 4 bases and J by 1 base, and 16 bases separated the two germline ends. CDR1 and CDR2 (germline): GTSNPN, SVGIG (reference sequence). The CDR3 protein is CAWNTPGYGNTEAFF. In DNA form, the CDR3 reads TGTGCCTGGAACACTCCGGGATATGGGAACACTGAAGCTTTCTTT.

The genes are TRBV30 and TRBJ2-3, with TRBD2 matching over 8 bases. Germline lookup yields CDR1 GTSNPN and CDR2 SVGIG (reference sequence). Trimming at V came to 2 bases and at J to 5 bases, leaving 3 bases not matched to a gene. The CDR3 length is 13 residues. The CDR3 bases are TGTGCCTGGAGTCAGGCGGGGGGAGATACGCAGTATTTT. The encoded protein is CAWSQAGGDTQYF.

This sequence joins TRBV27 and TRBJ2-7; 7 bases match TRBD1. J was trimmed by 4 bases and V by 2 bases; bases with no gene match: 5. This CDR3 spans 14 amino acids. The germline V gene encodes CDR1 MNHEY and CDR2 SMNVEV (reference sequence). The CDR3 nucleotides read TGTGCCAGCAGTTTAAGGGGCAGGGGGTACGAGCAGTACTTC. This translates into CASSLRGRGYEQYF.

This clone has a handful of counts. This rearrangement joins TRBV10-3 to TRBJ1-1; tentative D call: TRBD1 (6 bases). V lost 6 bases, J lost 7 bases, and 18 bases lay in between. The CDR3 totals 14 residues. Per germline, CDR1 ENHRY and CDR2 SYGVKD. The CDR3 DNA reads TGTGCCATCAGGGGGGCTACAGGGCCGGGTGAAGCTTTCTTT. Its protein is CAIRGATGPGEAFF.

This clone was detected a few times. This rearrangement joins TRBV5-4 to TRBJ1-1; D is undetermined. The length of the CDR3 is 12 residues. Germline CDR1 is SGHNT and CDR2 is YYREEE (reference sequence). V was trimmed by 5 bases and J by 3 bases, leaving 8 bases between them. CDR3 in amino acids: CASRTQDTEAFF. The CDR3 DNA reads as TGTGCCAGCAGAACCCAGGACACTGAAGCTTTCTTT.

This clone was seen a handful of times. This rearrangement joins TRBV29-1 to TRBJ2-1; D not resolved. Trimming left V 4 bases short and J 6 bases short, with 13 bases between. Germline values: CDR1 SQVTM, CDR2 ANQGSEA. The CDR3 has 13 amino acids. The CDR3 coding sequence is TGCAGCGTTGGTTGGCAGGCTCTCAATGAGCAGTTCTTC. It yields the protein CSVGWQALNEQFF.

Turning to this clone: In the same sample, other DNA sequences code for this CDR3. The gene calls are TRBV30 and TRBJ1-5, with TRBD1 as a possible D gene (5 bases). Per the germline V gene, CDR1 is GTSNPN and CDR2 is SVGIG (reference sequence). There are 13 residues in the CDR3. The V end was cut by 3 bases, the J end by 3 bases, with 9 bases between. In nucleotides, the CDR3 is TGTGCCTGGAGCGACAGTGACAATCAGCCCCAGCATTTT. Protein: CAWSDSDNQPQHF. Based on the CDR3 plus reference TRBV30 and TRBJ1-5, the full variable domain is SQTIHQWPATLVQPVGSPLSLECTVEGTSNPNLYWYRQAAGRGLQLLFYSVGIGQISSEVPQNLSASRPQDRQFILSSKKLLLSDSGFYLCAWSDSDNQPQHFGDGTRLSIL.

The CDR3 DNA follows: TGCAGCGGTCGAACTTCGACTAGCGGGATGAACACCGGGGAGCTGTTTTTT. It encodes CSGRTSTSGMNTGELFF. The V call is TRBV29-1, the J call TRBJ2-2, with 11 bases identical to TRBD2. Trimming removed 7 bases from V and 1 base from J; junction bases left unmatched: 11. CDR3 size: 17 residues. Germline assignment: CDR1 SQVTM and CDR2 ANQGSEA.

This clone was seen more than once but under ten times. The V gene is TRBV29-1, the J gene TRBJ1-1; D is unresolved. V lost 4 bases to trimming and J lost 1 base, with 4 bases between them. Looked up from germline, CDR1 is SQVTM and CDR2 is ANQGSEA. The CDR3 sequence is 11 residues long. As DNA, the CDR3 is TGCAGCGTTGCTTCGAACACTGAAGCTTTCTTT. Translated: CSVASNTEAFF.

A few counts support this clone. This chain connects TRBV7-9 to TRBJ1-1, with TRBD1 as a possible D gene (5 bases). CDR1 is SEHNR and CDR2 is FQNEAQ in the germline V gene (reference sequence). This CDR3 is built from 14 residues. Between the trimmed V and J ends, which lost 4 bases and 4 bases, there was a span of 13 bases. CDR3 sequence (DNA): TGTGCCAGCAGCTCGCAGGGAGGCCCCACTGAAGCTTTCTTT. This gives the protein CASSSQGGPTEAFF.

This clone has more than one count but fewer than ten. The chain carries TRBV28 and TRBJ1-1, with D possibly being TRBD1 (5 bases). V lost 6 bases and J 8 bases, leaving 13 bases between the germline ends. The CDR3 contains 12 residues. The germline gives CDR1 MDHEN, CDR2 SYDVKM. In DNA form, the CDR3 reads TGTGCCAGCAGATCGGACATTATGGAAGCTTTCTTT. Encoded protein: CASRSDIMEAFF.

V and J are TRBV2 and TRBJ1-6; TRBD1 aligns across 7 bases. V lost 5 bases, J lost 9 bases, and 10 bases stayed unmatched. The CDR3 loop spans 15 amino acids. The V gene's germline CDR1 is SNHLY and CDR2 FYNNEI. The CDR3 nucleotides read TGTGCCAGCAGTTACAGGGGAATTTGGAGTTCACCCCTCCACTTT. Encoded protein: CASSYRGIWSSPLHF.

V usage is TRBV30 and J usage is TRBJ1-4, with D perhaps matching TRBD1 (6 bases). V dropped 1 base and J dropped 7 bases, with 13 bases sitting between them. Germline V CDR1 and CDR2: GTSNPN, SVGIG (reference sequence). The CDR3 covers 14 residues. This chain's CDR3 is CAWSAWGRAEKLFF. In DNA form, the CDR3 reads TGTGCCTGGAGTGCATGGGGGCGTGCTGAAAAACTGTTTTTT. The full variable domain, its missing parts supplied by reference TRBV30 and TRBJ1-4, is SQTIHQWPATLVQPVGSPLSLECTVEGTSNPNLYWYRQAAGRGLQLLFYSVGIGQISSEVPQNLSASRPQDRQFILSSKKLLLSDSGFYLCAWSAWGRAEKLFFGSGTQLSVL.

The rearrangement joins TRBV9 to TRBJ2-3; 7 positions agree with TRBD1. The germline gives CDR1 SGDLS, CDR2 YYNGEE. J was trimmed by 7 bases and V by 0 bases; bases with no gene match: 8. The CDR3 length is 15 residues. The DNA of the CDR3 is TGTGCCAGCAGCGTAGGGGGACAGTCCTCGTATACGCAGTATTTT. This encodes CASSVGGQSSYTQYF.

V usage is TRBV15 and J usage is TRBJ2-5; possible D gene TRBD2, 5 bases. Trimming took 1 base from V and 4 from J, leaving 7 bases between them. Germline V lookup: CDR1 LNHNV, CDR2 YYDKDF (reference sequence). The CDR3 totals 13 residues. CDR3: CATSRAAGETQYF. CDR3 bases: TGTGCCACCAGCAGAGCGGCGGGAGAGACCCAGTACTTC.

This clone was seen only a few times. This CDR3 is CASSPFEGRGNTEAFF. The CDR3 DNA reads as TGTGCCAGCTCACCGTTTGAAGGCAGGGGGAACACTGAAGCTTTCTTT. The V call is TRBV18, the J call TRBJ1-1; a possible D gene is TRBD1 (6 bases). CDR1 and CDR2 from the germline V gene are KGHSH and LQKENI. The V and J ends lost 3 bases and 1 base respectively, with 15 bases between them. CDR3 size: 16 residues.

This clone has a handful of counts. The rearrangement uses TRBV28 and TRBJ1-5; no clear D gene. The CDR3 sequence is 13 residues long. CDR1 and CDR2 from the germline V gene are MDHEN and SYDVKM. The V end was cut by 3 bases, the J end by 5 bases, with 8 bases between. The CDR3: CASSFQAYQPQHF. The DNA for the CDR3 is TGTGCCAGCAGTTTTCAAGCCTATCAGCCCCAGCATTTT.

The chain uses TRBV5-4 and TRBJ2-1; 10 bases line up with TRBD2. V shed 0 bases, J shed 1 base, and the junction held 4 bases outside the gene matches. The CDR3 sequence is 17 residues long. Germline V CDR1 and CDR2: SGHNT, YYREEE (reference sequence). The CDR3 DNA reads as TGTGCCAGCAGCTTGGGAGGAGCGGGGGGGTCCTACAATGAGCAGTTCTTC. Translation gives CASSLGGAGGSYNEQFF. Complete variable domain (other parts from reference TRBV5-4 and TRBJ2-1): ETGVTQSPTHLIKTRGQQVTLRCSSQSGHNTVSWYQQALGQGPQFIFQYYREEENGRGNFPPRFSGLQFPNYSSELNVNALELDDSALYLCASSLGGAGGSYNEQFFGPGTRLTVL.

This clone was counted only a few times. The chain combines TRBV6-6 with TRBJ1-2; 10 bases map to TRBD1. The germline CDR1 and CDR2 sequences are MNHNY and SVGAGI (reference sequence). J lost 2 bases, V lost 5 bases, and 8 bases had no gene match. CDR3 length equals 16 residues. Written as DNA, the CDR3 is TGTGCCAGCAGTCCCCCTCCGGGACAGGGGAACTATGGCTACACCTTC. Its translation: CASSPPPGQGNYGYTF.

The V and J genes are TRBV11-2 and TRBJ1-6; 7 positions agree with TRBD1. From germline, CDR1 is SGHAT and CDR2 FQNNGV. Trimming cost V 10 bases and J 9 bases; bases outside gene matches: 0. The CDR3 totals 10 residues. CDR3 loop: CATGGSPLHF. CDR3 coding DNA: TGTGCCACAGGGGGTTCACCCCTCCACTTT.

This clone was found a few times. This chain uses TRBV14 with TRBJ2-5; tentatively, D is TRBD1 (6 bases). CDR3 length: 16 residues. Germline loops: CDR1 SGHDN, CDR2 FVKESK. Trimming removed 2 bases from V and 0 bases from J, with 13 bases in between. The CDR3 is CASSQRRGRDQETQYF. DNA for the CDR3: TGTGCCAGCAGCCAACGCAGGGGCCGCGACCAAGAGACCCAGTACTTC.

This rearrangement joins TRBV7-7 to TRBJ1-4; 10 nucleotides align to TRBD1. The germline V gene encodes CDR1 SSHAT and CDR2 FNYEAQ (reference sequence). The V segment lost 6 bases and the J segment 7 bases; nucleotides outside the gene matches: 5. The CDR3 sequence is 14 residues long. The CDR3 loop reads CASSRDRGSEKLFF. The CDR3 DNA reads TGTGCCAGCAGTCGGGACAGGGGATCTGAAAAACTGTTTTTT.

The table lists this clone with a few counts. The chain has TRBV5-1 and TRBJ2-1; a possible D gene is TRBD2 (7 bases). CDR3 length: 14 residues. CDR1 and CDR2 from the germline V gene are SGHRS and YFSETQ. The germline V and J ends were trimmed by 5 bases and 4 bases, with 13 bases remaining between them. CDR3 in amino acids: CASRDRREYNEQFF. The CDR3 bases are TGCGCCAGCAGAGACAGGCGGGAGTACAATGAGCAGTTCTTC.

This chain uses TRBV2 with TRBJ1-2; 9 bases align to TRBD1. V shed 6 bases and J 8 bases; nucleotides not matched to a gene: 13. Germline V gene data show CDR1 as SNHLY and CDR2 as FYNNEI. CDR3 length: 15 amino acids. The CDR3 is CASSVRDRDVGGYTF. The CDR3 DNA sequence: TGTGCCAGCAGCGTCCGGGACAGGGACGTGGGGGGCTACACCTTC. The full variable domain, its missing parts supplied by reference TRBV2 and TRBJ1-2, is EPEVTQTPSHQVTQMGQEVILRCVPISNHLYFYWYRQILGQKVEFLVSFYNNEISEKSEIFDDQFSVERPDGSNFTLKIRSTKLEDSAMYFCASSVRDRDVGGYTFGSGTRLTVV.

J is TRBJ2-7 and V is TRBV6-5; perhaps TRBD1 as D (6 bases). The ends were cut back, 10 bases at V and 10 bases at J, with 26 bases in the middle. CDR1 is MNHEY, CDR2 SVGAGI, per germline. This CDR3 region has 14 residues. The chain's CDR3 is CATKIPGQPGIQYF. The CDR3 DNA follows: TGTGCCACCAAGATTCCGGGACAACCTGGTATTCAGTACTTC.